This record looks at one T cell receptor (beta chain) sequence and its context. The antigen remains undetermined. A much larger clone is a single base away; this may be a read error. Patients included in sequencing had previously demonstrated CD8+CD57+ cell expansion by flow cytometry. As a group, the patients uniformly had severe acquired aplastic anemia. Prior therapy had not been administered to any patient at the time of blood sampling. Genomic DNA, serving as template, underwent TCR beta VDJ and CDR3 profiling. MiXCR, applied by TCRdb to the reads, yields one record per CDR3 protein. The data hold under 200,000 distinct CDR3 sequences, with approximately 51% observed a single time. The data belong to a study of CD8+CD57+ T cells in acquired aplastic anemia. Looking at the study overall: The DNA of sorted CD4+ and CD8+ cells averaged 3.2 ug. Study findings and constraints: In common between the patients and the controls were twenty-nine CD8+ CDR3 sequences.

Trimming cost V 7 bases and J 5 bases; bases outside gene matches: 11. The germline V gene has CDR1 SGHTS and CDR2 YDEGEE. The CDR3 spans 15 residues. The chain employs TRBV5-8 and TRBJ2-2; the match to TRBD1 covers 7 bases. Sequenced sample: sorted CD4+, CD8+, or CD8+CD57+ T cells (not recorded which) from PBMCs. The receptor was isolated from a human donor with aplastic anemia. The CDR3, as DNA: TGTGCCAGCGGCCTTCATCGCAGGGGGACCGGGGAGCTGTTTTTT. Encoded protein: CASGLHRRGTGELFF. The full variable domain, with the rest looked up from reference TRBV5-8 and TRBJ2-2, is EAGVTQSPTHLIKTRGQQATLRCSPISGHTSVYWYQQALGLGLQFLLWYDEGEERNRGNFPPRFSGRQFPNYSSELNVNALELEDSALYLCASGLHRRGTGELFFGEGSRLTVL.